The next 14 T cell receptor beta chains were all read from a single sample in a study of glioma-infiltrating T cells. TCR alpha and beta CDR3 regions were amplified from RNA using iRepertoire nested multiplex PCR. TCRdb ran MiXCR on the multiplex PCR reads and lists one entry per CDR3 protein. The sample records some 120,000 distinct CDR3 sequences, roughly 25% being singletons. The sequenced sample was glioma tissue, nonneoplastic brain tissue, or PBMCs (not recorded which). The receptors derive from a human donor with low-grade glioma or glioblastoma, undergoing nonglioma brain surgery, or in good health (not recorded which).

This clonotype occurred many times. The CDR3 DNA reads TGTGCCAGCAGCTTATCAGGACACCAAGAGACCCAGTACTTC. It specifies CASSLSGHQETQYF. V is TRBV7-9 and J is TRBJ2-5; no clear D gene. Germline V gene data show CDR1 as SEHNR and CDR2 as FQNEAQ (reference sequence). With 2 bases removed from V and 0 bases from J, the gap between germline ends came to 7 bases. CDR3 size: 14 residues.

The V and J genes are TRBV20-1 and TRBJ2-1; D is unclear. The V and J ends lost 0 bases and 2 bases respectively, with 14 bases between them. CDR1 is DFQATT and CDR2 is SNEGSKA in the germline V gene (reference sequence). This CDR3 is built from 16 residues. The CDR3 DNA reads as TGCAGTGCTAGAGACGCGACTTCGAGCCCCTACAATGAGCAGTTCTTC. Its protein product is CSARDATSSPYNEQFF.

This chain uses TRBV12-3 or TRBV12-4 with TRBJ2-1, with a possible D match to TRBD1 (5 bases). V was trimmed by 5 bases and J by 7 bases, leaving 24 bases between them. There are 17 residues in the CDR3. As DNA, the CDR3 is TGTGCCAGCAGTCCACCCCCAACAGTTAGGGGCCTTAATGAGCAGTTCTTC. Translation: CASSPPPTVRGLNEQFF.

This clonotype was recorded many times. The chain combines TRBV5-4 with TRBJ2-1; no clear D. CDR3 length equals 15 residues. Trimming stripped 3 bases from V and 0 bases from J, with 10 bases between. Germline loops: CDR1 SGHNT, CDR2 YYREEE (reference sequence). CDR3 sequence: CASSSSSGSYNEQFF. CDR3 in DNA: TGTGCCAGCAGCTCGTCGTCGGGCTCCTACAATGAGCAGTTCTTC.

This chain connects TRBV7-9 to TRBJ2-7, with D unresolved. Germline assignment: CDR1 SEHNR and CDR2 FQNEAQ (reference sequence). The CDR3 length is 13 residues. The V end lost 5 bases, the J end lost 4 bases, and 12 bases lay between the germline ends. The CDR3 nucleotides are TGTGCCAGCAGCATGAATATCCCTTACGAGCAGTACTTC. Protein sequence: CASSMNIPYEQYF.

This clonotype appeared many times. Written as DNA, the CDR3 is TGTGCCAGCGTAGGACAGGGCGGTCAGCCCCAGCATTTT. It translates to CASVGQGGQPQHF. The V gene is TRBV2, the J gene TRBJ1-5; 8 bases are shared with TRBD1. Germline CDR1 reads SNHLY; CDR2 reads FYNNEI. The CDR3 totals 13 residues. The J segment lost 6 bases and the V segment lost 8 bases, leaving 6 bases of the junction unmatched.

This clonotype was picked up a small number of times. This chain joins TRBV9 and TRBJ2-1; TRBD2 matches 7 bases. The CDR3 runs 14 residues. In germline, CDR1 is SGDLS, CDR2 YYNGEE. The trim removed 2 bases at V and 8 bases at J, leaving 7 bases unmatched. In DNA, the CDR3 is TGTGCCAGCAGCGTCACTAGCGAGGGGTATGAGCAGTTCTTC. It yields the protein CASSVTSEGYEQFF. The full variable domain, in which reference TRBV9 and TRBJ2-1 provide the parts outside the CDR3, is DSGVTQTPKHLITATGQRVTLRCSPRSGDLSVYWYQQSLDQGLQFLIQYYNGEERAKGNILERFSAQQFPDLHSELNLSSLELGDSALYFCASSVTSEGYEQFFGPGTRLTVL.

A few counts support this clonotype. Since a much larger clone is just one base distant, this may be a read error. The chain carries TRBV6-1 and TRBJ2-7, with D possibly called TRBD1 or TRBD2 (6 bases each). This CDR3 is built from 15 residues. Germline V lookup: CDR1 MNHNS, CDR2 SASEGT. Trimming took 10 bases from V and 4 from J, leaving 23 bases between them. CDR3 nucleotide sequence: TGTGCCACCACCGGGGGCAGCACCCCTAAATACGAGCAGTACTTC. It yields the protein CATTGGSTPKYEQYF.

This clonotype was found once. The chain combines TRBV9 with TRBJ2-5; TRBD1 matches at 9 bases. The V gene end was trimmed by 3 bases and the J gene end by 5 bases; junction bases not matched to a gene: 5. The CDR3 is 14 residues long. Germline V gene lookup returns CDR1 SGDLS and CDR2 YYNGEE. The CDR3 spells CASSALTGGETQYF. The CDR3 region has the DNA TGTGCCAGCAGCGCTCTGACAGGGGGGGAGACCCAGTACTTC.

This clonotype has ten or more counts. This chain links TRBV6-1 with TRBJ2-1; 9 nucleotides line up with TRBD1. Germline V gene lookup returns CDR1 MNHNS and CDR2 SASEGT. The CDR3 extends over 14 amino acids. Germline trimming cut 6 bases from V and 3 bases from J; bases unmatched to any gene: 3. CDR3 sequence (DNA): TGTGCCAGCAGCCGACAGGGGGTCTACAATGAGCAGTTCTTC. The encoded protein is CASSRQGVYNEQFF.

This clonotype was seen more than once but under ten times. This may stem from a read error, because a much larger clone lies one nucleotide away. This sequence joins TRBV2 and TRBJ2-1, with D perhaps matching TRBD2 (5 bases). CDR3 size: 14 residues. Germline V gives CDR1 SNHLY, CDR2 FYNNEI. The DNA of the CDR3 is TGTTCCAGCAGTACCCCTGGACTGGACAATGAGCAGTTCTTC. It specifies CSSSTPGLDNEQFF.

This clonotype was found many times. Germline and junction disagree at one end, which may indicate a read error. The J gene is TRBJ2-1, the V gene TRBV28, with a tentative D call TRBD1 (6 bases). In germline, CDR1 is MDHEN, CDR2 SYDVKM. CDR3 size: 12 residues. The chain's CDR3 is CLAGQLYNEQFF. The CDR3 DNA follows: TGCCTTGCCGGACAGTTATACAATGAGCAGTTCTTC.

As concerns this clonotype: A read error may explain this, as a much larger clone is one base away. The chain employs TRBV27 and TRBJ2-7, with a weak D call TRBD2 (6 bases). CDR3 length: 17 residues. CDR1 is MNHEY and CDR2 is SMNVEV in the germline V gene (reference sequence). The CDR3 sequence is CASSLLVGSGSSCEQYF. CDR3 nucleotides: TGTGCCAGCAGTTTACTGGTAGGTAGCGGTAGCTCCTGCGAGCAGTACTTC.

The rearrangement uses TRBV3-1 and TRBJ2-3, with TRBD1 matching over 8 bases. The CDR3 contains 15 residues. Germline V gene data show CDR1 as LGHDT and CDR2 as YNNKEL (reference sequence). The trim removed 8 bases at V and 2 bases at J, leaving 9 bases unmatched. The DNA for the CDR3 is TGTGCCAGCGGCCCGTGGACAGGGTACACAGATACGCAGTATTTT. Protein: CASGPWTGYTDTQYF.